This passage covers 15 T cell receptor beta chains from one sample sequenced in a study of OX40 agonist ivuxolimab in advanced cancers. Libraries were prepared by immunoSEQ multiplex PCR; TCRdb keeps only in-frame clonotypes and omits some of them. Of 70,000 or so clones in the sample, approximately 81% were seen once. The sample was CD4+ or CD8+ T cells sorted from blood, taken in a trial of the OX40 agonist ivuxolimab. The source is an adult with an advanced solid tumor such as melanoma, head and neck, liver or kidney cancer.

The rearrangement joins TRBV10-2 to TRBJ2-1; D is possibly TRBD2 (6 bases). The CDR3 loop spans 14 amino acids. Per the germline V gene, CDR1 is WSHSY and CDR2 is SAAADI. The ends were cut back, 6 bases at V and 3 bases at J, with 12 bases in the middle. CDR3 sequence reads: CASRETRLYNEQFF. DNA of the CDR3: TGCGCCAGCAGGGAGACTAGGCTCTACAATGAGCAGTTCTTC.

V is TRBV6-5 and J is TRBJ1-1, with TRBD1 identical over 7 bases. Germline V gene data show CDR1 as MNHEY and CDR2 as SVGAGI. V was pared by 7 bases and J by 10 bases, with 18 bases of the junction left unmatched. The CDR3 has 15 residues. The CDR3 loop is CASTSQGGAGYAAFF. For the CDR3, the DNA is TGTGCCAGCACCTCCCAGGGGGGGGCGGGGTACGCAGCTTTCTTT.

The J gene is TRBJ2-5, the V gene TRBV5-1, with TRBD2 identical over 7 bases. V shed 0 bases, J shed 5 bases, and the junction held 7 bases outside the gene matches. This CDR3 has 15 residues. Germline CDR1 is SGHRS and CDR2 is YFSETQ. CDR3 in amino acids: CASSLAPTSLETQYF. In nucleotides, the CDR3 is TGCGCCAGCAGCTTGGCCCCGACTAGCTTGGAGACCCAGTACTTC.

This clone has a handful of counts. The genes are TRBV5-1 and TRBJ2-1, with TRBD2 identical over 15 bases. The CDR3 contains 18 residues. Unmatched junction bases numbered 6, after V lost 4 bases and J lost 1 base. The V gene's germline CDR1 is SGHRS and CDR2 YFSETQ. CDR3 sequence reads: CASSPGLAGGRSYNEQFF. The DNA of the CDR3 is TGCGCCAGCAGCCCGGGACTAGCGGGAGGAAGATCCTACAATGAGCAGTTCTTC.

CDR3 nucleotide sequence: TGTGCCAGCAGTTTTCTGGTACAGGGTGGGTCCTATAATTCACCCCTCCACTTT. Translation: CASSFLVQGGSYNSPLHF. The chain recombines TRBV28 with TRBJ1-6, with D possibly matching TRBD1 (6 bases). The germline CDR1 and CDR2 sequences are MDHEN and SYDVKM. This CDR3 has 18 amino acids. V shed 3 bases and J shed 1 base, with 16 bases lying between them. The full variable domain, with the rest looked up from reference TRBV28 and TRBJ1-6, is DVKVTQSSRYLVKRTGEKVFLECVQDMDHENMFWYRQDPGLGLRLIYFSYDVKMKEKGDIPEGYSVSREKKERFSLILESASTNQTSMYLCASSFLVQGGSYNSPLHFGNGTRLTVT.

The chain links TRBV7-2 to TRBJ2-5, with D possibly being TRBD1 (6 bases). Trimming stripped 5 bases from V and 4 bases from J, with 14 bases between. This CDR3 has 14 amino acids. The germline CDR1 and CDR2 sequences are SGHTA and FQGNSA. CDR3 in DNA: TGTGCCAGCAGCCCTAGTTGGGGGCTAGAGACCCAGTACTTC. This encodes CASSPSWGLETQYF.

The chain recombines TRBV4-2 with TRBJ2-2, with D maybe TRBD2 (5 bases). Germline assignment: CDR1 LGHNA and CDR2 YNFKEQ. V dropped 4 bases and J dropped 5 bases, with 17 bases sitting between them. The length of the CDR3 is 16 residues. CDR3 protein: CASSPFEGEGTGELFF. For the CDR3, the DNA is TGTGCCAGCAGCCCCTTTGAGGGAGAAGGAACCGGGGAGCTGTTTTTT.

The chain couples TRBV7-2 to TRBJ2-7, with a tentative D call TRBD1 (5 bases). Trimming cost V 6 bases and J 4 bases, with 16 bases left between them. The CDR3 runs to 14 residues. Germline V lookup: CDR1 SGHTA, CDR2 FQGNSA. CDR3 protein: CASRTGGSSYEQYF. CDR3 bases: TGTGCCAGCAGAACAGGTGGATCTTCGTACGAGCAGTACTTC.

The gene calls are TRBV7-8 and TRBJ2-3; D is ambiguous. The CDR3 has 13 residues. Trimming removed 2 bases from V and 2 bases from J, with 5 bases in between. CDR1 and CDR2 (germline): SGHVS, FQNEAQ. The CDR3 DNA is TGTGCCAGCAGCTTAAGCCCCACAGATACGCAGTATTTT. Its protein is CASSLSPTDTQYF. The full variable domain, with the rest looked up from reference TRBV7-8 and TRBJ2-3, is GAGVSQSPRYKVAKRGQDVALRCDPISGHVSLFWYQQALGQGPEFLTYFQNEAQLDKSGLPSDRFFAERPEGSVSTLKIQRTQQEDSAVYLCASSLSPTDTQYFGPGTRLTVL.

This clone occurred once. V and J are TRBV15 and TRBJ2-2, with 12 bases lining up with TRBD2. Trimming took 5 bases from V and 1 from J; bases not matched to a gene: 5. The CDR3 sequence is 17 residues long. Germline V gene lookup returns CDR1 LNHNV and CDR2 YYDKDF (reference sequence). The CDR3 DNA sequence: TGTGCCACCAGCTACCTAGCGGGAGGGATGAACACCGGGGAGCTGTTTTTT. It codes for CATSYLAGGMNTGELFF.

DNA for the CDR3: TGTGCCAGCAGCTTTTGGGACTGGACAGGCCTCGAGCAGTACTTC. This codes for CASSFWDWTGLEQYF. The rearrangement uses TRBV5-6 and TRBJ2-7; D might be TRBD1 (7 bases). The V gene lost 2 bases and the J gene lost 6 bases, with 18 bases spanning the gap. This CDR3 comprises 15 residues. CDR1 and CDR2 from the germline V gene are SGHDT and YYEEEE.

Remarks on this clone: The same CDR3 also results from other DNA sequences found in this sample. The rearrangement uses TRBV28 and TRBJ1-5; TRBD1 matches 7 bases. V lost 5 bases to trimming and J lost 3 bases; unmatched junction nucleotides: 4. Germline lookup yields CDR1 MDHEN and CDR2 SYDVKM. This CDR3 spans 14 amino acids. DNA of the CDR3: TGTGCCAGCAGTCCTACAGGGGTCAATCAGCCCCAGCATTTT. Encoded protein: CASSPTGVNQPQHF.

This chain connects TRBV6-1 to TRBJ2-7, with unresolved D. CDR1 MNHNS and CDR2 SASEGT come from the germline V gene. Trimming stripped 7 bases from V and 3 bases from J, with 7 bases between. This CDR3 region has 11 residues. In nucleotides, the CDR3 is TGTGCCAGCAAATGGCACTACGAGCAGTACTTC. This encodes CASKWHYEQYF.

The chain carries TRBV7-2 and TRBJ1-4; TRBD1 aligns across 7 bases. This CDR3 comprises 16 residues. Germline-derived CDR1 and CDR2 are SGHTA and FQGNSA. Unmatched junction bases numbered 7, after V lost 6 bases and J lost 0 bases. The CDR3 reads CASRSTGRATNEKLFF. For the CDR3, the DNA is TGTGCCAGCAGATCGACAGGGCGGGCAACTAATGAAAAACTGTTTTTT. The whole variable domain, remainder taken from reference TRBV7-2 and TRBJ1-4, is GAGVSQSPSNKVTEKGKDVELRCDPISGHTALYWYRQSLGQGLEFLIYFQGNSAPDKSGLPSDRFSAERTGGSVSTLTIQRTQQEDSAVYLCASRSTGRATNEKLFFGSGTQLSVL.

V and J are TRBV28 and TRBJ2-2; 13 bases are a match to TRBD2. Germline-derived CDR1 and CDR2 are MDHEN and SYDVKM. The CDR3 extends over 18 amino acids. J lost 2 bases, V lost 1 base, and 4 bases had no gene match. CDR3 sequence reads: CASSLSTGLAGNTGELFF. DNA for the CDR3: TGTGCCAGCAGTTTATCGACGGGACTAGCGGGAAACACCGGGGAGCTGTTTTTT.